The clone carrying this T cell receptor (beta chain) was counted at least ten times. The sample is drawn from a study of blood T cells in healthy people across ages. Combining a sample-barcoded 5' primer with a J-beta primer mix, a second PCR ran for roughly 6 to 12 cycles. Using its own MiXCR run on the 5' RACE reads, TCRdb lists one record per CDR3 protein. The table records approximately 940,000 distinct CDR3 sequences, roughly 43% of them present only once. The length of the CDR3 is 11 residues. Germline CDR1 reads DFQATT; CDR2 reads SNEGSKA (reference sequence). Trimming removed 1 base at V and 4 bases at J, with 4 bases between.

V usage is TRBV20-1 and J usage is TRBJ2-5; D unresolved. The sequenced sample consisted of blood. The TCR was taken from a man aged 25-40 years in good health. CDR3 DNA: TGCAGTGCTAGAGTTCGAGAGACCCAGTACTTC. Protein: CSARVRETQYF.